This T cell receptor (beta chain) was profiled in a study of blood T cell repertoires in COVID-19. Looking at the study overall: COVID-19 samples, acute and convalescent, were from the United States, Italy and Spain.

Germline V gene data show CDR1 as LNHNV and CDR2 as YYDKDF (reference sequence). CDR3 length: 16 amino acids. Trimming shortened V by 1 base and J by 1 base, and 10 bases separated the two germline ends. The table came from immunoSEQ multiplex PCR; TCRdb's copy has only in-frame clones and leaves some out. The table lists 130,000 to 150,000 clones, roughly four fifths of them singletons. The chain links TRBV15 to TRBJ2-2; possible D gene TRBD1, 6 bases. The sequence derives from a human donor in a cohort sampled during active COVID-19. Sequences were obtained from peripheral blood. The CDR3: CATSRGLTGNTGELFF. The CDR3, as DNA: TGTGCCACCAGCAGAGGCCTGACAGGGAACACCGGGGAGCTGTTTTTT.